This entry concerns a single T cell receptor beta chain. This sample is part of a study of blood T cell repertoires in COVID-19. In the study overall: Some COVID-19 samples were acute and others convalescent; all came from the United States, Italy and Spain.

TCRdb's table, derived via immunoSEQ multiplex PCR, lists solely in-frame clones and lacks some. The sample records about 150,000 clones, around four fifths being singletons. CDR3 length equals 14 residues. Trimming removed 5 bases from V and 4 bases from J; junction bases left unmatched: 8. Germline V gene data show CDR1 as PRHDT and CDR2 as FYEKMQ (reference sequence). Among Cohort 3 donors, those recovered had two negative PCRs, clearance, or symptom resolution. The chain employs TRBV13 and TRBJ2-7; TRBD1 agrees at 7 bases. The specimen was PBMCs or T cells enriched from blood (not recorded which). The clonotype comes from a woman in her thirties or forties who had recovered from COVID-19. The chain's CDR3 is CASSPGTEKYEQYF. The CDR3, as DNA: TGTGCCAGCAGCCCCGGGACAGAGAAATACGAGCAGTACTTC.